The rows below give T cell receptor beta chains drawn from one sample of a study of T-cell memory formation after mild COVID-19. MiXCR, applied by TCRdb to the 5' RACE reads, yields one record per CDR3 protein. The sample holds approximately 350,000 distinct CDR3 sequences, around 27% seen once. Material for sequencing was PBMCs or a T cell subset sorted from them (not recorded which). Receptors were obtained from an adult woman who had mild COVID-19 (a few samples of this study predate the infection). Cell type and time point are not known. Both conserved end residues are part of each CDR3. A D gene is named only where the DNA matches it firmly. A clone size is listed for some rows: how often the clone was seen (once, few, many), or a class if it is expanded.

d_call,clone_size,j_call,v_call,cdr3_nt,cdr3_aa
.,few,TRBJ1-2,TRBV6-5,TGTGCCAGCAGTTCCCGGGGGGTCAAGGGCTACACCTTC,CASSSRGVKGYTF
.,.,TRBJ2-1,TRBV11-2,TGTGCCAGCAGCCCATATGTCGAGTCCCAGGAGCAGTTCTTC,CASSPYVESQEQFF
.,few,TRBJ2-5,TRBV12-3/TRBV12-4,TGTGCCAGCAGTCTCTACAGGGAACAAGAGACCCAGTACTTC,CASSLYREQETQYF
TRBD2,.,TRBJ2-7,TRBV12-3/TRBV12-4,TGTGCCAGCAGTTACGGGGGGGAGTGGGAGCAGTACTTC,CASSYGGEWEQYF
.,.,TRBJ1-2,TRBV12-3/TRBV12-4,TGTGCCAGCAGCTCGAGGCCAGGCGGTGGCTACACCTTC,CASSSRPGGGYTF
.,.,TRBJ1-4,TRBV5-1,TGCGCCAGCAGAGAGGCTGAAAAACTGTTTTTT,CASREAEKLFF
TRBD2,few,TRBJ2-1,TRBV9,TGTGCCAGCAGCCTCCGCGATAGCGGGGGGCACAGCGGAGGTGTGGATGAGCAGTTCTTC,CASSLRDSGGHSGGVDEQFF
.,.,TRBJ1-6,TRBV18,TGTGCCAGCTCACCCTCAGGGAGACCGATAAATTCACCCCTCCACTTT,CASSPSGRPINSPLHF
.,.,TRBJ1-1,TRBV27,TGTGCCAGCAGGCGGCGGGGGGCCACTGAAGCTTTCTTT,CASRRRGATEAFF
.,few,TRBJ2-6,TRBV4-1,TGCGCCAGCAGCCAGGAGCGGGCAGGGGCAAACTCTGGGGCCAACGTCCTGACTTTC,CASSQERAGANSGANVLTF
TRBD1,few,TRBJ2-1,TRBV6-5,TGTGCCAGCAGTTACGAGGCACAACAGGGGACCCCCTGCTTC,CASSYEAQQGTPCF
.,.,TRBJ2-5,TRBV5-1,TGCGCCAGCAGCCCTGGGGGAGCCCTTGGGGAGACCCAGTACTTC,CASSPGGALGETQYF
.,.,TRBJ2-1,TRBV7-9,TGTGCCAGCAGCTTAAGAGGGCAGGTAATCAATGAGCAGTTCTTC,CASSLRGQVINEQFF
TRBD1,.,TRBJ2-7,TRBV14,TGTGCCAGCAGCCAGAAGGGGGCCCTCGCCTACGAGCAGTACTTC,CASSQKGALAYEQYF
.,.,TRBJ1-2,TRBV6-5,TGTGCCAGCAGTTACTCAGGGTTACGGGACTATGGCTACACCTTC,CASSYSGLRDYGYTF
.,few,TRBJ2-5,TRBV5-1,TGCGCCAGCAGCTTGGCGGGGGAGGTCGGAGACAGAAAGACCCAGTACTTC,CASSLAGEVGDRKTQYF
.,few,TRBJ2-2,TRBV12-3/TRBV12-4,TGTGCCAGCAGTTTGGCCCGGGCAACCGGGGAGCTGTTTTTT,CASSLARATGELFF
.,.,TRBJ1-1,TRBV5-6,TGTGCCAGCAGCTTGCCTCGGTGGGACACATTTTCGCGCAGCACTGAAGCTTTCTTT,CASSLPRWDTFSRSTEAFF
TRBD1,few,TRBJ1-2,TRBV7-9,TGTGCCAGCACCGGACCGGGACAGGGGAAGGAAGGCTATGGCTACACCTTC,CASTGPGQGKEGYGYTF
.,.,TRBJ2-7,TRBV6-5,TGTGCCAGCAGTTATAGGGCAGGGGCGTCGGGAGAGCAGTACTTC,CASSYRAGASGEQYF
.,.,TRBJ2-5,TRBV7-2,TGTGCCAGCAGTCCACGTCAACCGGGGCTGGAAGAGACCCAGTACTTC,CASSPRQPGLEETQYF
.,few,TRBJ2-3,TRBV15,TGTGCCACCAGCAGGGGACTCGGGAACACAGATACGCAGTATTTT,CATSRGLGNTDTQYF
.,many,TRBJ2-2,TRBV12-3/TRBV12-4,TGTGCCAGCAGTTTCGGTTCCGGGGAGCTGTTTTTT,CASSFGSGELFF
.,.,TRBJ2-7,TRBV12-3/TRBV12-4,TGTGCCAGCAGTTTGGTAATCCCCTACGAGCAGTACTTC,CASSLVIPYEQYF
.,once,TRBJ1-1,TRBV24-1,TGTGCCACCAGTGACGGGGGGACCAACACTGAAGCTTTCTTT,CATSDGGTNTEAFF
TRBD2,few,TRBJ2-3,TRBV7-2,TGTGCCAGCAGCTTAGACGGCTGGTCCCTGGGAGGGACAGATACGCAGTATTTT,CASSLDGWSLGGTDTQYF
.,.,TRBJ1-4,TRBV5-5,TGTGCCAGCAGCTTATCTTCCGGGACCACTAATGAAAAACTGTTTTTT,CASSLSSGTTNEKLFF
TRBD1,.,TRBJ2-7,TRBV18,TGTGCCAGCTCACCAACTCAGGGGGCGCACGGCTACGAGCAGTACTTC,CASSPTQGAHGYEQYF